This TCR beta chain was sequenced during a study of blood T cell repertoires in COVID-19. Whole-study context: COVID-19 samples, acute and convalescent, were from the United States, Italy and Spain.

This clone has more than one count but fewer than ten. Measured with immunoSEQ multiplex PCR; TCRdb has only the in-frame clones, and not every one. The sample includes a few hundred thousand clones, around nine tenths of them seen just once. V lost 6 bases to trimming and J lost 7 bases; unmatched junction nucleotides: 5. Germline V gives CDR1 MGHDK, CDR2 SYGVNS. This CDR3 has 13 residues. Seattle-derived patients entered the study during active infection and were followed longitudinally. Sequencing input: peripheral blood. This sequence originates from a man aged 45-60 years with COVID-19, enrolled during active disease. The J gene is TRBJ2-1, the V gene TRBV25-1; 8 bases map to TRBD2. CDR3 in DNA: TGTGCCAGCAGCCGCGGGAGGTTAAATGAGCAGTTCTTC. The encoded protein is CASSRGRLNEQFF.